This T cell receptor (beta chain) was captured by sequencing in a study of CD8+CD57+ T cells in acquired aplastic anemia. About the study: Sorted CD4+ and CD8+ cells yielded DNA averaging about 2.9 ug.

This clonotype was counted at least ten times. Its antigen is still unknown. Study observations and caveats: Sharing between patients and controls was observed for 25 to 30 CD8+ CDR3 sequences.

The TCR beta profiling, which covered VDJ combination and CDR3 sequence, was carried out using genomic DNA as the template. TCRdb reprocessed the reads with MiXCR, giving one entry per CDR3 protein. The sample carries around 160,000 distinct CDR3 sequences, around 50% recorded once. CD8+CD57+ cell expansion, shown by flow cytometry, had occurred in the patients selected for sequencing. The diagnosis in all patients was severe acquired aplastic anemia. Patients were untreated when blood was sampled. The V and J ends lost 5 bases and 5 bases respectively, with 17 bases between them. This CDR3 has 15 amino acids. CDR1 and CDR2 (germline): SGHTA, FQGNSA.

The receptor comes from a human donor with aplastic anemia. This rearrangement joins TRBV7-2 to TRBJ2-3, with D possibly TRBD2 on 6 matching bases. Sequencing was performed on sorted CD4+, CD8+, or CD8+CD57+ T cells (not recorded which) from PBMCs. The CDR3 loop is CASSLQTSTGDTQYF. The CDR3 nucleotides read TGTGCCAGCAGCCTACAGACTAGTACAGGAGATACGCAGTATTTT. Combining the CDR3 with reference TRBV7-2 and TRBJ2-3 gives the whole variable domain GAGVSQSPSNKVTEKGKDVELRCDPISGHTALYWYRQSLGQGLEFLIYFQGNSAPDKSGLPSDRFSAERTGGSVSTLTIQRTQQEDSAVYLCASSLQTSTGDTQYFGPGTRLTVL.